The 31 T cell receptor beta chains below all came from one sample that was sequenced in a study of T cells in Graves' hyperthyroidism and ophthalmopathy. RNA transcripts were the template for amplifying TCR beta CDR3 regions. First-round RT-PCR of the TCR CDR3 relied on the HTBI primer set. TCRdb used MiXCR to reprocess the multiplex PCR reads, holding one entry per CDR3 protein. The sample includes approximately 600,000 distinct CDR3 sequences, approximately 15% of them seen just once. The source material was blood. All receptors come from a woman in her 30s with Graves' hyperthyroidism that later progressed to Graves' ophthalmopathy.

This clonotype was counted many times. The chain is built from TRBV19 and TRBJ1-5; 8 bases are a match to TRBD1. This CDR3 is built from 16 residues. V gave up 5 bases and J gave up 6 bases; unmatched junction bases: 12. Per germline, CDR1 LNHDA and CDR2 SQIVND (reference sequence). CDR3: CASSSRTGLGVQPQHF. The CDR3 DNA sequence: TGTGCCAGTAGTTCGCGGACAGGGCTGGGAGTTCAGCCCCAGCATTTT.

In this sample, this clonotype turned up many times. This CDR3 reads CAWGRDYGYTF. CDR3 in DNA: TGTGCCTGGGGACGGGACTATGGCTACACCTTC. The chain uses TRBV30 and TRBJ1-2, with D unresolved. This CDR3 spans 11 amino acids. CDR1 is GTSNPN and CDR2 is SVGIG in the germline V gene (reference sequence). The ends were cut back, 5 bases at V and 3 bases at J, with 7 bases in the middle.

This clonotype was counted many times. This chain connects TRBV13 to TRBJ1-6; D is unclear. The CDR3 length is 12 residues. With 2 bases removed from V and 9 bases from J, the gap between germline ends came to 5 bases. Germline V gene data show CDR1 as PRHDT and CDR2 as FYEKMQ (reference sequence). The CDR3 reads CASSLLGSPLHF. The DNA of the CDR3 is TGTGCCAGCAGCTTATTGGGTTCACCCCTCCACTTT.

J is TRBJ2-1 and V is TRBV7-6; 13 positions match TRBD2. CDR3 length equals 16 residues. Trimming removed 5 bases from V and 6 bases from J; junction bases left unmatched: 7. Germline values: CDR1 SGHVS, CDR2 FNYEAQ. The chain's CDR3 is CASSLPTSGRSNEQFF. The CDR3 DNA follows: TGTGCCAGCAGCCTTCCGACTAGCGGGAGGAGCAATGAGCAGTTCTTC.

This clonotype was recorded a few times. The chain combines TRBV27 with TRBJ2-7; D may be TRBD2 (6 bases). The CDR3 consists of 15 residues. Per germline, CDR1 MNHEY and CDR2 SMNVEV (reference sequence). The germline V and J ends were trimmed by 3 bases and 1 base, with 13 bases remaining between them. The DNA of the CDR3 is TGTGCCAGCAGTTTTGCAAGCGGGTCATCCTACGAGCAGTACTTC. Protein sequence: CASSFASGSSYEQYF.

This clonotype came up many times. The chain employs TRBV20-1 and TRBJ2-5; weak D call: TRBD1 (6 bases). The CDR3 runs 14 residues. The V gene's germline CDR1 is DFQATT and CDR2 SNEGSKA (reference sequence). V shed 0 bases and J shed 1 base, with 9 bases lying between them. DNA for the CDR3: TGCAGTGCTAGAGATTGGACAGCCCAAGAGACCCAGTACTTC. Amino acid sequence: CSARDWTAQETQYF.

Many counts were recorded for this clonotype. The chain is built from TRBV13 and TRBJ1-2; TRBD1 matches at 7 bases. This CDR3 contains 14 residues. V was pared by 7 bases and J by 5 bases, with 10 bases of the junction left unmatched. Per germline, CDR1 PRHDT and CDR2 FYEKMQ (reference sequence). CDR3 sequence: CASTYPGQIYGYTF. In DNA form, the CDR3 reads TGTGCCAGCACCTACCCGGGACAGATTTATGGCTACACCTTC.

Ten or more counts support this clonotype. The V call is TRBV28, the J call TRBJ1-1; D is uncertain. CDR1 and CDR2 from the germline V gene are MDHEN and SYDVKM. The CDR3 has 13 residues. Trimming stripped 3 bases from V and 5 bases from J, with 10 bases between. The CDR3 is CASSFRYGTEAFF. The CDR3 coding sequence is TGTGCCAGCAGTTTTAGGTATGGGACTGAAGCTTTCTTT.

This rearrangement joins TRBV7-8 to TRBJ2-1; TRBD2 agrees at 10 bases. The germline V gene encodes CDR1 SGHVS and CDR2 FQNEAQ. V lost 4 bases, J lost 4 bases, and 13 bases stayed unmatched. The CDR3 is 18 amino acids. DNA of the CDR3: TGTGCCAGCAGCTCGCCCCACCCAGCGGGAGGGGGATACAATGAGCAGTTCTTC. Translation: CASSSPHPAGGGYNEQFF.

This clonotype was seen repeatedly, ten times or more. The rearrangement uses TRBV2 and TRBJ2-1; 14 bases line up with TRBD2. CDR1 is SNHLY, CDR2 FYNNEI, per germline. V shed 10 bases, J shed 0 bases, and the junction held 2 bases outside the gene matches. The CDR3 runs 15 residues. CDR3 DNA: TGTGCCACCGGGACTAGCGGGAGCTCCTACAATGAGCAGTTCTTC. Its protein is CATGTSGSSYNEQFF.

The V gene is TRBV6-1, the J gene TRBJ2-7; either TRBD1 or TRBD2 may supply D (5 bases each). The CDR3 contains 13 residues. With 9 bases removed from V and 0 bases from J, the gap between germline ends came to 12 bases. Germline CDR1 reads MNHNS; CDR2 reads SASEGT. The CDR3: CARRVGPSYEQYF. The CDR3, as DNA: TGTGCCAGGAGGGTGGGGCCCTCCTACGAGCAGTACTTC.

The CDR3 DNA follows: TGTGCCAGCTCAACTGGGACTAGCGGGAGTTCCGGAGAGACCCAGTACTTC. Its translation is CASSTGTSGSSGETQYF. The rearrangement uses TRBV18 and TRBJ2-5, with 14 nucleotides matching TRBD2. The CDR3 covers 17 residues. With 5 bases clipped from V and 4 bases from J, the junction kept 9 bases outside the gene matches. Germline values: CDR1 KGHSH, CDR2 LQKENI.

This clonotype was counted between two and nine times. The V gene is TRBV9, the J gene TRBJ2-7; 9 bases are shared with TRBD2. The V and J ends lost 0 bases and 3 bases, in that order; junction bases with no gene match: 1. CDR1 and CDR2 from the germline V gene are SGDLS and YYNGEE. The CDR3 is 14 amino acids. CDR3: CASSVALAGYEQYF. Written as DNA, the CDR3 is TGTGCCAGCAGCGTAGCACTAGCGGGCTACGAGCAGTACTTC.

This clonotype has ten or more counts. The chain recombines TRBV11-2 with TRBJ1-4, with D uncertain. V was pared by 0 bases and J by 7 bases, with 9 bases between. Germline CDR1 is SGHAT and CDR2 is FQNNGV. The CDR3 runs 14 residues. The CDR3 DNA reads TGTGCCAGCAGCTTAGATGGCGTCAGTGAAAAACTGTTTTTT. It is translated as CASSLDGVSEKLFF.

This clonotype was seen many times. The rearrangement joins TRBV30 to TRBJ1-5; no reliable D call. The CDR3 is made up of 13 amino acids. Germline V lookup: CDR1 GTSNPN, CDR2 SVGIG (reference sequence). V lost 2 bases to trimming and J lost 6 bases, with 11 bases between them. CDR3 amino acids: CAWSSTGSQPQHF. The CDR3 DNA reads as TGTGCCTGGAGTTCGACGGGAAGTCAGCCCCAGCATTTT.

J is TRBJ1-2 and V is TRBV7-3; the D gene is possibly TRBD1 (5 bases). The V gene's germline CDR1 is SGHTA and CDR2 FQGTGA. The CDR3 is 16 amino acids. Trimming shortened V by 2 bases and J by 4 bases, and 17 bases separated the two germline ends. The CDR3 sequence is CASSLGTTVTLYGYTF. CDR3 sequence (DNA): TGTGCCAGCAGCTTAGGAACGACAGTTACTCTCTATGGCTACACCTTC. Drawing the rest from reference TRBV7-3 and TRBJ1-2, the complete variable domain is GAGVSQTPSNKVTEKGKYVELRCDPISGHTALYWYRQSLGQGPEFLIYFQGTGAADDSGLPNDRFFAVRPEGSVSTLKIQRTERGDSAVYLCASSLGTTVTLYGYTFGSGTRLTVV.

Regarding this clonotype: The germline gene is not matched at one end of the junction; a read error may be the cause. CDR3 coding DNA: TGTGCCAGCAGTTACCTGGACAGTGAAAAACTGCTTTTT. It yields the protein CASSYLDSEKLLF. The genes are TRBV6-5 and TRBJ1-4, with D perhaps TRBD1 (6 bases). CDR1 MNHEY and CDR2 SVGAGI come from the germline V gene. There are 13 residues in the CDR3.

This clonotype was seen ten or more times. The V gene is TRBV28, the J gene TRBJ1-1; 9 bases are a match to TRBD1. Germline assignment: CDR1 MDHEN and CDR2 SYDVKM. The CDR3 extends over 15 amino acids. V lost 7 bases, J lost 3 bases, and 9 bases stayed unmatched. The CDR3 nucleotides are TGTGCCAGCACCACACAGGGGGCGTCATACACTGAAGCTTTCTTT. Translating gives CASTTQGASYTEAFF.

This clonotype was seen repeatedly, ten times or more. The V and J genes are TRBV4-1 and TRBJ1-6; a possible D gene is TRBD1 (5 bases). Germline V gives CDR1 MGHRA, CDR2 YSYEKL. Trimming removed 0 bases from V and 2 bases from J, with 8 bases in between. The CDR3 covers 16 residues. The CDR3 DNA is TGCGCCAGCAGCCAAGAGTCGGGGGCCTATAATTCACCCCTCCACTTT. This sequence encodes CASSQESGAYNSPLHF.

In its sample, this clonotype was seen many times. The rearrangement joins TRBV7-2 to TRBJ1-5, with unresolved D. Germline loops: CDR1 SGHTA, CDR2 FQGNSA. V lost 5 bases to trimming and J lost 5 bases, with 10 bases between them. This CDR3 has 13 amino acids. The CDR3 here is CASSIDTDQPQHF. The CDR3 region has the DNA TGTGCCAGCAGCATCGATACCGATCAGCCCCAGCATTTT.

This clonotype was detected many times. The genes are TRBV28 and TRBJ1-1, with 8 nucleotides matching TRBD1. The CDR3 consists of 15 residues. Germline V CDR1 and CDR2: MDHEN, SYDVKM. V dropped 4 bases and J dropped 11; count of bases not matched to a gene: 15. CDR3 coding DNA: TGTGCCAGCAGTTCACAGGGGGGACAGGACCTGACCGCTTTCTTT. Translated: CASSSQGGQDLTAFF.

The sample holds many counts of this clonotype. The chain has TRBV4-3 and TRBJ1-5; D gene unclear. The CDR3 totals 15 residues. Germline loops: CDR1 LGHNA, CDR2 YSLEER. Trimming pared 0 bases from V and 0 bases from J, leaving 6 bases between. The CDR3 spells CASSQDRYSNQPQHF. CDR3 coding DNA: TGCGCCAGCAGCCAAGACAGGTATAGCAATCAGCCCCAGCATTTT.

This clonotype was detected ten times or more. J is TRBJ2-2 and V is TRBV6-1; D uncertain. Per germline, CDR1 MNHNS and CDR2 SASEGT. V was pared by 8 bases and J by 3 bases, with 22 bases between. This CDR3 is built from 17 residues. The CDR3 sequence: CASLADYTTSYTGELFF. The CDR3 nucleotides read TGTGCCAGCCTTGCCGATTACACCACATCTTACACCGGGGAGCTGTTTTTT.

There are many counts of this clonotype. This chain uses TRBV18 with TRBJ1-1; no reliable D call. Trimming took 3 bases from V and 4 from J, leaving 15 bases between them. The germline gives CDR1 KGHSH, CDR2 LQKENI. The length of the CDR3 is 15 residues. The CDR3 protein is CASSPGEAPSTEAFF. For the CDR3, the DNA is TGTGCCAGCTCACCCGGCGAGGCGCCCTCCACTGAAGCTTTCTTT. The whole variable domain, remainder taken from reference TRBV18 and TRBJ1-1, is NAGVMQNPRHLVRRRGQEARLRCSPMKGHSHVYWYRQLPEEGLKFMVYLQKENIIDESGMPKERFSAEFPKEGPSILRIQQVVRGDSAAYFCASSPGEAPSTEAFFGQGTRLTVV.

At least ten counts were recorded for this clonotype. The J gene is TRBJ1-6, the V gene TRBV7-9, with 7 bases identical to TRBD1. V lost 4 bases and J lost 7; bases outside the gene matches: 10. CDR3 size: 16 residues. The germline CDR1 and CDR2 sequences are SEHNR and FQNEAQ (reference sequence). The CDR3 loop reads CASSSTGAPSNSPLHF. The CDR3 DNA reads as TGTGCCAGCAGCTCTACAGGGGCCCCATCCAATTCACCCCTCCACTTT.

This clonotype was detected a few times. The chain uses TRBV24-1 and TRBJ2-3; 7 positions agree with TRBD2. The CDR3 runs 15 residues. Germline values: CDR1 KGHDR, CDR2 SFDVKD. Germline trimming cut 9 bases from V and 2 bases from J; bases unmatched to any gene: 10. The CDR3 loop is CATGTGLAATDTQYF. CDR3 DNA sequence: TGTGCCACCGGGACGGGGCTAGCGGCCACAGATACGCAGTATTTT.

This clonotype came up a few times. This rearrangement joins TRBV19 to TRBJ2-7; D possibly matches TRBD1 or TRBD2 (5 bases each). CDR1 and CDR2 from the germline V gene are LNHDA and SQIVND (reference sequence). The CDR3 length is 16 residues. With 3 bases removed from V and 2 bases from J, the gap between germline ends came to 17 bases. The CDR3 protein is CASSISGTTGTYEQYF. The CDR3 DNA reads as TGTGCCAGTAGTATCTCCGGGACGACGGGGACCTACGAGCAGTACTTC.

The V gene is TRBV7-9, the J gene TRBJ2-1; 8 nucleotides agree with TRBD1. This CDR3 region has 17 residues. The germline gives CDR1 SEHNR, CDR2 FQNEAQ (reference sequence). Losses at the gene ends were 0 bases for V and 5 bases for J; bases not matched to a gene: 9. The CDR3 here is CASSLARLQGDNNEQFF. The CDR3 DNA reads as TGTGCCAGCAGCTTAGCGAGGTTACAGGGGGATAACAATGAGCAGTTCTTC.

This clonotype occurred many times. A read error may account for a junction end that differs from germline. The genes are TRBV5-1 and TRBJ2-7; no clear D. From germline, CDR1 is SGHRS and CDR2 YFSETQ. The CDR3 runs 11 residues. CDR3 nucleotide sequence: TGTGCCAGCAGCTTGGAGTACGAGCAGTACTTC. It translates to CASSLEYEQYF.

This clonotype has more than one count but fewer than ten. The rearrangement joins TRBV27 to TRBJ1-4; 8 nucleotides match TRBD1. The germline CDR1 and CDR2 sequences are MNHEY and SMNVEV (reference sequence). The CDR3 has 13 amino acids. The V and J ends lost 6 bases and 11 bases, in that order; junction bases with no gene match: 8. The CDR3 here is CASSSQGAPKLFF. CDR3 nucleotides: TGTGCCAGCAGCTCCCAGGGGGCGCCTAAACTGTTTTTT.

Many counts were recorded for this clonotype. The rearrangement joins TRBV24-1 to TRBJ2-3; tentative D call: TRBD2 (6 bases). The germline CDR1 and CDR2 sequences are KGHDR and SFDVKD. V was cut by 3 bases and J by 2 bases, with 8 bases left in between. The CDR3 is 14 residues long. The CDR3 is CATSDRGTTDTQYF. CDR3 DNA sequence: TGTGCCACCAGTGATCGGGGGACCACAGATACGCAGTATTTT.